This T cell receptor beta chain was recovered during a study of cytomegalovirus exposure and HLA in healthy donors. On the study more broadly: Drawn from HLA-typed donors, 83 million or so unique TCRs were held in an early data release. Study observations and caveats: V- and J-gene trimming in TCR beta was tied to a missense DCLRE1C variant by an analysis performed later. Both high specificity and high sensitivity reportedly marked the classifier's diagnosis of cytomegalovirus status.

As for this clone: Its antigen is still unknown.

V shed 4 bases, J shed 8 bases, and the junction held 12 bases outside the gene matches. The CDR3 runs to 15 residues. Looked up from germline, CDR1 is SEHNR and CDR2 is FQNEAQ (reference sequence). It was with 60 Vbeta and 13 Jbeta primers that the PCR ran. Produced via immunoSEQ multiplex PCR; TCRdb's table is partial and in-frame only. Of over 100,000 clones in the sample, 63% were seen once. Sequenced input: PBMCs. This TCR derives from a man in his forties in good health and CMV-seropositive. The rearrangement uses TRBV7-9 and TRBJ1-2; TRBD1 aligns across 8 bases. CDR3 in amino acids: CASSSAGGSTSGYTF. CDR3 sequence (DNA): TGTGCCAGCAGCTCGGCAGGGGGCTCAACTAGCGGCTACACCTTC.